This is a list of T cell receptor beta chains from one sample in a study of beta chain features in type 1 diabetes. TCRdb keeps only in-frame clones here, not all; method: immunoSEQ multiplex PCR. The sample has hundreds of thousands of clones, around a sixth seen once. Sample: naive CD4+ T cells from blood. These receptors all stem from a man in his late teens or twenties in good health. Each CDR3 is given with its conserved first and last residue. The D gene is left open where the match is weak. Part of the rows lack a size; the others show once, few, many or a class for expanded clones.

DNA: TGCAGTGCTAGAGGCGAGCAGTTCTTC
CDR3: CSARGEQFF
V: TRBV20-1
size: few
J: TRBJ2-1
D: NA

DNA: TGTGCCAGCAGCCCTAAGAAGACCTATGGCTACACCTTC
CDR3: CASSPKKTYGYTF
V: TRBV7-2
size: few
J: TRBJ1-2
D: NA

DNA: TGTGCCAGCAGCTTTTACAATGAGCAGTTCTTC
CDR3: CASSFYNEQFF
V: TRBV7-2
size: many
J: TRBJ2-1
D: NA

DNA: TGTGCCAGCTCACCCTCGGATACGCAGTATTTT
CDR3: CASSPSDTQYF
V: TRBV18
size: few
J: TRBJ2-3
D: NA

DNA: TGCGCCAGCAGCCAAGACAGGCAGGCTGGCTACACCTTC
CDR3: CASSQDRQAGYTF
V: TRBV4-3
size: NA
J: TRBJ1-2
D: NA

DNA: TGTGCCTGGAGTGTACGAGGGCTTGGAAACACCATATATTTT
CDR3: CAWSVRGLGNTIYF
V: TRBV30
size: few
J: TRBJ1-3
D: NA

DNA: TGTGCCAGCAGCTTCGGGGGTATGAACTATGGCTACACCTTC
CDR3: CASSFGGMNYGYTF
V: TRBV13
size: few
J: TRBJ1-2
D: NA

DNA: TGTGCCATCCAGGGGTCGGGCAATCAGCCCCAGCATTTT
CDR3: CAIQGSGNQPQHF
V: TRBV10-3
size: NA
J: TRBJ1-5
D: NA

DNA: TGTGCCACCAGCAGAGATCGGGTGCGGGGAGAGACCCAGTACTTC
CDR3: CATSRDRVRGETQYF
V: TRBV15
size: NA
J: TRBJ2-5
D: NA

DNA: TGTGCCAGCAGCCGAGGGACAGAAGCTTTCTTT
CDR3: CASSRGTEAFF
V: TRBV7-2
size: few
J: TRBJ1-1
D: NA

DNA: TGCGCCAGCAGCCAACCATACCAGGGGGTGAACACTGAAGCTTTCTTT
CDR3: CASSQPYQGVNTEAFF
V: TRBV4-1
size: once
J: TRBJ1-1
D: TRBD1

DNA: TGTGCCGCTAAACAGGGGGGTACCTACGAGCAGTACTTC
CDR3: CAAKQGGTYEQYF
V: TRBV15
size: NA
J: TRBJ2-7
D: TRBD1

DNA: TGTGCCAGCTCACCACAACCTCGACAGGGGATCTCTGGGGCCAACGTCCTGACTTTC
CDR3: CASSPQPRQGISGANVLTF
V: TRBV18
size: few
J: TRBJ2-6
D: TRBD1

DNA: TGCGCCAGCAGCACAGGACAGGGTCTCAATCAGCCCCAGCATTTT
CDR3: CASSTGQGLNQPQHF
V: TRBV5-1
size: NA
J: TRBJ1-5
D: TRBD1

DNA: TGTGCCAGCAGTGAAGGGGAACGGCCCCAGCATTTT
CDR3: CASSEGERPQHF
V: TRBV2
size: NA
J: TRBJ1-5
D: NA

DNA: TGTGCCAGCAGCCCGACAGGGGGCAAGGCTTTCTTT
CDR3: CASSPTGGKAFF
V: TRBV6-6
size: few
J: TRBJ1-1
D: TRBD1

DNA: TGTGCCAGCAGTGGCCAGGCTCTGGAAAAACTGTTTTTT
CDR3: CASSGQALEKLFF
V: TRBV2
size: few
J: TRBJ1-4
D: NA

DNA: TGCGCCAGCAGCTCATCCACAGGGCCGGGAACAGATACGCAGTATTTT
CDR3: CASSSSTGPGTDTQYF
V: TRBV5-1
size: NA
J: TRBJ2-3
D: NA

DNA: TGCAGCTCGCGGAGACAGGTGTCCACAGATACGCAGTATTTT
CDR3: CSSRRQVSTDTQYF
V: TRBV29-1
size: NA
J: TRBJ2-3
D: NA

DNA: TGTGCCAGCAGGACAACAGGGTTAAGGTGGGAAAAACTGTTTTTT
CDR3: CASRTTGLRWEKLFF
V: TRBV6-5
size: NA
J: TRBJ1-4
D: NA

DNA: TGCGCCAGCAGCCATGACGGGACTAGCGGGGGGGCGTACCAAGAGACCCAGTACTTC
CDR3: CASSHDGTSGGAYQETQYF
V: TRBV4-3
size: NA
J: TRBJ2-5
D: TRBD2

DNA: TGTGCCAGCAGCCATGAAGCGGGGGGGGTGGATACGCAGTATTTT
CDR3: CASSHEAGGVDTQYF
V: TRBV4-2
size: NA
J: TRBJ2-3
D: TRBD2

DNA: TGCGCCAGCAGTCTTAATACCTACGAGCAGTACTTC
CDR3: CASSLNTYEQYF
V: TRBV5-1
size: few
J: TRBJ2-7
D: NA

DNA: TGTGCCATCAGAGCTAGCGGGGGGAACCAAGAGACCCAGTACTTC
CDR3: CAIRASGGNQETQYF
V: TRBV10-3
size: few
J: TRBJ2-5
D: TRBD2

DNA: TGTGCCAGCAGCTTCGGACAGGGCAAGGGGACCCAGTACTTC
CDR3: CASSFGQGKGTQYF
V: TRBV7-9
size: NA
J: TRBJ2-5
D: TRBD1

DNA: TGTGCCAGCAGGACTGACAGGGGCCCCTACGAGCAGTACTTC
CDR3: CASRTDRGPYEQYF
V: TRBV2
size: few
J: TRBJ2-7
D: TRBD1

DNA: TGTGCCAGCAGCCAGCCGGGACAGGCCTATGGCTACACCTTC
CDR3: CASSQPGQAYGYTF
V: TRBV14
size: few
J: TRBJ1-2
D: TRBD1

DNA: TGTGCCAGTAGTCGTGGGGGAAACCAAGAGACCCAGTACTTC
CDR3: CASSRGGNQETQYF
V: TRBV19
size: NA
J: TRBJ2-5
D: NA

DNA: TGTGCCTGGAGTAGTGGGGGCTCCTACGAGCAGTACTTC
CDR3: CAWSSGGSYEQYF
V: TRBV30
size: NA
J: TRBJ2-7
D: NA

DNA: TGTGCCAGCTCAGCCGAGGCTGGGGCCAACGTCCTGACTTTC
CDR3: CASSAEAGANVLTF
V: TRBV18
size: NA
J: TRBJ2-6
D: NA

DNA: TGTGCCAGCAGCTTAGTCCTTCTGGGATGGTACGAGCAGTACTTC
CDR3: CASSLVLLGWYEQYF
V: TRBV7-2
size: NA
J: TRBJ2-7
D: NA

DNA: TGTGCCAGCAGCTTTAATAGGCTAGCGGGAGAAAGGCAGTATTTT
CDR3: CASSFNRLAGERQYF
V: TRBV7-3
size: NA
J: TRBJ2-3
D: TRBD2

DNA: TGTGCCAGCAGCTTGGGGGGAACTGAGTTCTTC
CDR3: CASSLGGTEFF
V: TRBV5-6
size: few
J: TRBJ2-1
D: NA

DNA: TGTGCCAGCAGCGTAGATAAGTCCGCCAAAAACATTCAGTACTTC
CDR3: CASSVDKSAKNIQYF
V: TRBV9
size: few
J: TRBJ2-4
D: NA

DNA: TGCGCCAGCAGCCAAGTAGCGGGGGGACGGAGCACAGATACGCAGTATTTT
CDR3: CASSQVAGGRSTDTQYF
V: TRBV4-3
size: few
J: TRBJ2-3
D: TRBD2

DNA: TGTGCCAGCAGCCGGGCTAGCGGGGGGCTCCACCAAGAGACCCAGTACTTC
CDR3: CASSRASGGLHQETQYF
V: TRBV7-2
size: few
J: TRBJ2-5
D: TRBD2

DNA: TGCAGCGTTGTTACAGGGGTCGGTAATGAGCAGTTCTTC
CDR3: CSVVTGVGNEQFF
V: TRBV29-1
size: NA
J: TRBJ2-1
D: TRBD1

DNA: TGCGCCAGCAGCTTGGCAGGTCCTAGCTCCTACAATGAGCAGTTCTTC
CDR3: CASSLAGPSSYNEQFF
V: TRBV5-1
size: NA
J: TRBJ2-1
D: NA

DNA: TGTGCCAGTCAGTTTAGGTTAGGCTCCTATAATTCACCCCTCCACTTT
CDR3: CASQFRLGSYNSPLHF
V: TRBV7-9
size: NA
J: TRBJ1-6
D: NA

DNA: TGTGCCAGCAACAGACAGGCCATTAACTATGGCTACACCTTC
CDR3: CASNRQAINYGYTF
V: TRBV7-9
size: few
J: TRBJ1-2
D: NA

DNA: TGTGCCATCAGTAGAGGGGGGAACACTGAAGCTTTCTTT
CDR3: CAISRGGNTEAFF
V: TRBV10-3
size: NA
J: TRBJ1-1
D: NA

DNA: TGTGCCAGCAGTCCGAGGATCAATCAGCCCCAGCATTTT
CDR3: CASSPRINQPQHF
V: TRBV28
size: NA
J: TRBJ1-5
D: NA

DNA: TGTGCCAGCAGCCAAGATGCCGATAGGGTCGGAACCCAGTACTTC
CDR3: CASSQDADRVGTQYF
V: TRBV4-2
size: few
J: TRBJ2-5
D: NA

DNA: TGTGCCAGCAGAAGAGGGGCAGGGCTCAATGAGCAGTTCTTC
CDR3: CASRRGAGLNEQFF
V: TRBV7-6
size: NA
J: TRBJ2-1
D: NA

DNA: TGTGCCAGCAAAACAGGGTTAAGCTCCTACGAGCAGTACTTC
CDR3: CASKTGLSSYEQYF
V: TRBV6-1
size: few
J: TRBJ2-7
D: NA

DNA: TGTGCCAGCAGCTTAGAAAAGGGTAACGGGCGCGAGCAGTACTTC
CDR3: CASSLEKGNGREQYF
V: TRBV7-2
size: few
J: TRBJ2-7
D: NA

DNA: TGTGCCAGCAGCGTCATGACAGGGGTTAACTATGGCTACACCTTC
CDR3: CASSVMTGVNYGYTF
V: TRBV9
size: NA
J: TRBJ1-2
D: TRBD1

DNA: TGTGCCAGCAGTTTTTCCGACAGGGGCGACACAGATACGCAGTATTTT
CDR3: CASSFSDRGDTDTQYF
V: TRBV28
size: NA
J: TRBJ2-3
D: TRBD1

DNA: TGCAGCGTTGATGAGGGGGCGGGCGCCATATATTTT
CDR3: CSVDEGAGAIYF
V: TRBV29-1
size: NA
J: TRBJ1-3
D: TRBD1

DNA: TGCGCCAGCAGCCTCGGACAGGGACGGTACAATGAGCAGTTCTTC
CDR3: CASSLGQGRYNEQFF
V: TRBV4-3
size: few
J: TRBJ2-1
D: TRBD1

DNA: TGCGCCAGCAGCCAAGAACAGGGCCCCAATGAGCAGTTCTTC
CDR3: CASSQEQGPNEQFF
V: TRBV4-3
size: few
J: TRBJ2-1
D: NA

DNA: TGTGCCAGCAGTTTTAATACAGATACGCAGTATTTT
CDR3: CASSFNTDTQYF
V: TRBV27
size: few
J: TRBJ2-3
D: NA

DNA: TGTGCCATCAGTGAGCCAGGGATTTCTATCCACGAGCAGTACTTC
CDR3: CAISEPGISIHEQYF
V: TRBV10-3
size: NA
J: TRBJ2-7
D: NA

DNA: TGTGCCAGCTCACTGCGGGGGGATCAAGAGACCCAGTACTTC
CDR3: CASSLRGDQETQYF
V: TRBV18
size: few
J: TRBJ2-5
D: TRBD2

DNA: TGTGCCAGCAGCTCCCCCCTTAGGGGATACGAGCAGTACTTC
CDR3: CASSSPLRGYEQYF
V: TRBV7-9
size: many
J: TRBJ2-7
D: NA

DNA: TGTGCCAGCACCACGGGAGCCCCCTGGCAGTATTTT
CDR3: CASTTGAPWQYF
V: TRBV28
size: NA
J: TRBJ2-3
D: NA

DNA: TGTGCCATCAGTGAGTCGGAGGGGGGGACTGGAGCTTTCTTT
CDR3: CAISESEGGTGAFF
V: TRBV10-3
size: NA
J: TRBJ1-1
D: NA